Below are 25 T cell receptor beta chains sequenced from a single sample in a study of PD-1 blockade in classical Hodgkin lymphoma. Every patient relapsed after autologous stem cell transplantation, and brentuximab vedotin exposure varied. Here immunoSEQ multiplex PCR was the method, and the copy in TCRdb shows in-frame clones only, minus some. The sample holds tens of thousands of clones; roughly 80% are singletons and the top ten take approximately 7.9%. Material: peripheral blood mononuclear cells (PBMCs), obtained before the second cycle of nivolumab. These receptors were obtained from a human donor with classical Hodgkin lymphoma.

The CDR3 nucleotides read TGTGCCAGCAGATCGACCAGGGGGCTTGGCACAGATACGCAGTATTTT. Its protein product is CASRSTRGLGTDTQYF. The rearrangement uses TRBV6-6 and TRBJ2-3; TRBD1 matches 8 bases. Germline CDR1 is MNHNY and CDR2 is SVGAGI (reference sequence). The V gene end was trimmed by 6 bases and the J gene end by 1 base; junction bases not matched to a gene: 9. The CDR3 has 16 amino acids.

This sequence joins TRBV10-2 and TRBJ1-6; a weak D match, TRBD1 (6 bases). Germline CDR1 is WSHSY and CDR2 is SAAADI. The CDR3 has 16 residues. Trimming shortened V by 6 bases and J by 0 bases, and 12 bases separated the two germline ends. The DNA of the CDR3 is TGCGCCAGCAGAAGACAGGATAACTCCTATAATTCACCCCTCCACTTT. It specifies CASRRQDNSYNSPLHF.

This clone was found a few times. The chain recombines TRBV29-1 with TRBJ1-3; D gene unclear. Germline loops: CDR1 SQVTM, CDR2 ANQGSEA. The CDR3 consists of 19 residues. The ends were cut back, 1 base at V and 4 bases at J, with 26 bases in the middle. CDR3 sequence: CSVEALAGRSSMCGNTIYF. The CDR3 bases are TGCAGCGTTGAAGCTCTGGCTGGCCGCTCTTCCATGTGCGGAAACACCATATATTTT.

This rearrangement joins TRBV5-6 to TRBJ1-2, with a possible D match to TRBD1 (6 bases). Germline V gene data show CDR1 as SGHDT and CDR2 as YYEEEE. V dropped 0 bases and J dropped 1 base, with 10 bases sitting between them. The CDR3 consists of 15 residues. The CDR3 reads CASSLDRVGNYGYTF. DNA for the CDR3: TGTGCCAGCAGCTTGGACAGGGTCGGTAACTATGGCTACACCTTC.

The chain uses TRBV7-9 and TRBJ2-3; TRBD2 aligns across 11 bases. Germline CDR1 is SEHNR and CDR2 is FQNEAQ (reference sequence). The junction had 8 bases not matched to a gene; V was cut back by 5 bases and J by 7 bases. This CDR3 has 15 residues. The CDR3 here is CASSRSGGATNTQYF. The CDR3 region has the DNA TGTGCCAGCAGCCGTAGCGGGGGGGCTACAAATACGCAGTATTTT. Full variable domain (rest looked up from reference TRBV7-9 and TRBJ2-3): DTGVSQNPRHKITKRGQNVTFRCDPISEHNRLYWYRQTLGQGPEFLTYFQNEAQLEKSRLLSDRFSAERPKGSFSTLEIQRTEQGDSAMYLCASSRSGGATNTQYFGPGTRLTVL.

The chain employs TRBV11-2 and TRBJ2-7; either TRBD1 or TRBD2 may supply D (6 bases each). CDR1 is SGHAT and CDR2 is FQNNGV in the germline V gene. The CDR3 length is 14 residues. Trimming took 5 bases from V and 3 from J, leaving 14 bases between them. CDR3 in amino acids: CASSTLGGRYEQYF. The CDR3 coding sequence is TGTGCCAGCAGCACCCTCGGGGGCCGCTACGAGCAGTACTTC.

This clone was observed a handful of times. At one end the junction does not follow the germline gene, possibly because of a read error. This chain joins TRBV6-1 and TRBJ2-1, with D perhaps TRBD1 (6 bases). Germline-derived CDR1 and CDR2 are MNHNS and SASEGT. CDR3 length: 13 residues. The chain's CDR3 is CASREGTGNGQFF. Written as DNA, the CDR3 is TGTGCCAGCAGAGAAGGAACAGGGAACGGGCAGTTCTTC.

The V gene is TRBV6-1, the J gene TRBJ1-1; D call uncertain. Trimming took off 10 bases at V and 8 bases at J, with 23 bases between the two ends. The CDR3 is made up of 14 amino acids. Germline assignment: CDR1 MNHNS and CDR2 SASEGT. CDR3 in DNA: TGTGCCACCCGAGCCAGCCAGGAGGGATGGGAAGCTTTCTTT. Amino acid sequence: CATRASQEGWEAFF.

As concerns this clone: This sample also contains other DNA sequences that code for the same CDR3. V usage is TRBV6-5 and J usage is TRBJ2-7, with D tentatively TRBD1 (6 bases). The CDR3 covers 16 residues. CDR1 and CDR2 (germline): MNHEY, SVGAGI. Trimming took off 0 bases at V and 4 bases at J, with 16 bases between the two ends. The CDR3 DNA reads TGTGCCAGCAGTTACTCCCTTGGCAGGGGCGGGTACGAGCAGTACTTC. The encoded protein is CASSYSLGRGGYEQYF.

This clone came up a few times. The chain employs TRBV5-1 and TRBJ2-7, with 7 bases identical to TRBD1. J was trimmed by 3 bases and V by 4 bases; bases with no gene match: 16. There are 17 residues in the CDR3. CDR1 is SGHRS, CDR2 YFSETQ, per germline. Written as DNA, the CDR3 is TGCGCCAGCAGCCCGGATCTTCTAGCAGGGGGTGTCTACGAGCAGTACTTC. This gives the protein CASSPDLLAGGVYEQYF.

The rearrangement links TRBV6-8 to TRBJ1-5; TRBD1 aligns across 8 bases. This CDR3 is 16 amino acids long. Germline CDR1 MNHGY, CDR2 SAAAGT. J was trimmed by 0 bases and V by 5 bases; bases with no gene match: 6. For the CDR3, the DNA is TGTGCCAGCAGTAACAGGGGGGGCATTAGCAATCAGCCCCAGCATTTT. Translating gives CASSNRGGISNQPQHF.

The CDR3 loop is CASSGDPRGFSYEQYF. The CDR3 DNA is TGTGCCAGTAGTGGAGACCCGCGGGGGTTCTCCTACGAGCAGTACTTC. This chain links TRBV19 with TRBJ2-7, with TRBD2 matching over 7 bases. CDR1 and CDR2 (germline): LNHDA, SQIVND (reference sequence). V dropped 5 bases and J dropped 0; count of bases not matched to a gene: 10. The CDR3 is 16 amino acids.

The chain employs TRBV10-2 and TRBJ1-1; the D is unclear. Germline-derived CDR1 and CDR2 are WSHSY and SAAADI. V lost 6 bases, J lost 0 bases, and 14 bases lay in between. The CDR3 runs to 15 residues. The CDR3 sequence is CASREGSTVNTEAFF. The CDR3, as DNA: TGCGCCAGCAGGGAAGGGTCAACTGTGAACACTGAAGCTTTCTTT.

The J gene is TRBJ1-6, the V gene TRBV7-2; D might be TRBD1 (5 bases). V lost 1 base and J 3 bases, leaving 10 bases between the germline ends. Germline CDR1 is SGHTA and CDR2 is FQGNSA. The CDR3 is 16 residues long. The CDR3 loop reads CASSLDQGHYNSPLHF. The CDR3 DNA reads TGTGCCAGCAGCTTAGATCAAGGACACTATAATTCACCCCTCCACTTT.

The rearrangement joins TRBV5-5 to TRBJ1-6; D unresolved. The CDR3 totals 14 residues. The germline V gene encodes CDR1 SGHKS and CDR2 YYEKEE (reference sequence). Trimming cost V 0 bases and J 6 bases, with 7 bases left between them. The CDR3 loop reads CASSLDRANSPLHF. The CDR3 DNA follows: TGTGCCAGCAGCTTGGACAGAGCTAATTCACCCCTCCACTTT. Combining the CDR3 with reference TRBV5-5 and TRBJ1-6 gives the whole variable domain DAGVTQSPTHLIKTRGQQVTLRCSPISGHKSVSWYQQVLGQGPQFIFQYYEKEERGRGNFPDRFSARQFPNYSSELNVNALLLGDSALYLCASSLDRANSPLHFGNGTRLTVT.

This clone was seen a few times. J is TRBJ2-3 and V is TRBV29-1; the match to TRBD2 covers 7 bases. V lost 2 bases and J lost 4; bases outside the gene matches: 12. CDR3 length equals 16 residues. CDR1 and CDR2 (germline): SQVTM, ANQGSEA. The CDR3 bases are TGCAGCGTTGAAAGCCCTAGCGGAGGGCACCCAGATACGCAGTATTTT. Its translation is CSVESPSGGHPDTQYF.

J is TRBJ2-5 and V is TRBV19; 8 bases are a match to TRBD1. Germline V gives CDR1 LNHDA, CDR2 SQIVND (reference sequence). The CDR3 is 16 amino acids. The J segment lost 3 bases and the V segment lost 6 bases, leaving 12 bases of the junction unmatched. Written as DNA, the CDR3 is TGTGCCAGTAGACCTCGGACAGGGAGAGGGAAAGAGACCCAGTACTTC. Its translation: CASRPRTGRGKETQYF.

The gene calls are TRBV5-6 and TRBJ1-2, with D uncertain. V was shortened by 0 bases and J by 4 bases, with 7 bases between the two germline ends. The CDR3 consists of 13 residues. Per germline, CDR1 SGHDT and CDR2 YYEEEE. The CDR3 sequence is CASSLGRRYGYTF. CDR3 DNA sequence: TGTGCCAGCAGCTTGGGGAGGCGCTATGGCTACACCTTC.

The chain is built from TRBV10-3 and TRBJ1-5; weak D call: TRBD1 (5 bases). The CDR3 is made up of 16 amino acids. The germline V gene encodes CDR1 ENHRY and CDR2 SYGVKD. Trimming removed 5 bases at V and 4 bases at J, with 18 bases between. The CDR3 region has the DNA TGTGCCATCAGTCCCGGGTACGGGGGAGGGAATCAGCCCCAGCATTTT. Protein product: CAISPGYGGGNQPQHF.

For the CDR3, the DNA is TGTGCCAGCAGTGAACGCGGCAGATACCAAGAGACCCAGTACTTC. It encodes CASSERGRYQETQYF. The chain links TRBV2 to TRBJ2-5; D not resolved. V was pared by 2 bases and J by 0 bases, with 10 bases between. Germline CDR1 is SNHLY and CDR2 is FYNNEI. The length of the CDR3 is 15 residues.

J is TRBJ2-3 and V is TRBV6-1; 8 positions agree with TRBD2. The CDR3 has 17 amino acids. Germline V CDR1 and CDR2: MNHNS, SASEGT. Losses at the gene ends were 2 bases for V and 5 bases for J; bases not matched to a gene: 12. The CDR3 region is CASSERRGLGGVDTQYF. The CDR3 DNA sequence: TGTGCCAGCAGTGAACGCCGGGGACTAGGGGGGGTAGATACGCAGTATTTT.

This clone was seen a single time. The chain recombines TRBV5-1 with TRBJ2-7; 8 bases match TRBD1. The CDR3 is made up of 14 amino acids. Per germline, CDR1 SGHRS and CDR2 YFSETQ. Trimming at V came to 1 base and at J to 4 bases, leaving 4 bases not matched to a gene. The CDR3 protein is CASSLQGAVYEQYF. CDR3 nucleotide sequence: TGCGCCAGCAGCTTGCAGGGGGCTGTTTACGAGCAGTACTTC.

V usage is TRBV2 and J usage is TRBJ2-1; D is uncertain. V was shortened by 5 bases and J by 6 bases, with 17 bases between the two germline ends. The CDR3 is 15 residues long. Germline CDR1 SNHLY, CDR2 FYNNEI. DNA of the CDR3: TGTGCCAGCAGTACCAGACCCTTTTTCTCCAATGAGCAGTTCTTC. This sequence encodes CASSTRPFFSNEQFF.

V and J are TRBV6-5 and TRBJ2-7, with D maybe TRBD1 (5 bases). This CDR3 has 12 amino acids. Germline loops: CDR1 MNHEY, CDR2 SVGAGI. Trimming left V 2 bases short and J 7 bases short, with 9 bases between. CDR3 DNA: TGTGCCAGCAGTTACAGGGGATATGAGCAGTACTTC. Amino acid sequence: CASSYRGYEQYF.

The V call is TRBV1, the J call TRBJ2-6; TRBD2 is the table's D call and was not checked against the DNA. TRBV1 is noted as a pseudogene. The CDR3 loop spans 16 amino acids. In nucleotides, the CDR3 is TGCACCAGCAGACGGAGTGCACAAAGTCGGGCCAACGTCCTGACTTTC. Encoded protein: CTSRRSAQSRANVLTF.